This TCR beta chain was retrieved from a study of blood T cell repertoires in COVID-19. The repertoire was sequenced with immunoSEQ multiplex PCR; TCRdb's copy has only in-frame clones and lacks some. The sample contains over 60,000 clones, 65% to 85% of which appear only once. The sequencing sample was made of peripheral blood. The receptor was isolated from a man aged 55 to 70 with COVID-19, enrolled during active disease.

The CDR3 is CSTRNLQGPPYEQYF. CDR3 nucleotide sequence: TGCAGCACTAGAAATCTACAGGGCCCCCCCTACGAGCAGTACTTC. V and J are TRBV29-1 and TRBJ2-7; tentatively, D is TRBD1 (6 bases). CDR1 and CDR2 (germline): SQVTM, ANQGSEA. This CDR3 is 15 amino acids long. Trimming took 8 bases from V and 2 from J, leaving 22 bases between them.